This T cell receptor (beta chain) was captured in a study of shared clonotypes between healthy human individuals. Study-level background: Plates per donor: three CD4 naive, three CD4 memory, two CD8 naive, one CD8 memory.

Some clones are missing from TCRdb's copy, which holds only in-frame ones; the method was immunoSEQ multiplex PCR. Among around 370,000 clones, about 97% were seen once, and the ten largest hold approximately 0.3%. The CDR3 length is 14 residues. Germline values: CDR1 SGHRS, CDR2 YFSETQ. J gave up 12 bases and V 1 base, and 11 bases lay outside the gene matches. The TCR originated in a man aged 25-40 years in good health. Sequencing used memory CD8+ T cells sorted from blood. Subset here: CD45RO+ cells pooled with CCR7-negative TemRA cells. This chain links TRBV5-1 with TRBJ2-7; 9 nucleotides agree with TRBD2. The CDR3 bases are TGCGCCAGCAGCTTGAGGGGGCGGGAGGGCGTAAGGTACTTC. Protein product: CASSLRGREGVRYF.